These T cell receptor beta chains were read from a single sample in a study of cytomegalovirus exposure and HLA in healthy donors. TCRdb's table, derived via immunoSEQ multiplex PCR, lists solely in-frame clones and lacks some. Here the sample spans some 60,000 clones, around 96% being singletons. The sequencing input was PBMCs. The source of these receptors is a man aged 18-30 years in good health and CMV-seronegative. CDR3s include the opening cysteine and the closing phenylalanine or tryptophan. A D gene is named only where the DNA matches it firmly. Size is stated for part of the rows, as once, few or many counts, or as a class when the clone is expanded.

>NA|TRBJ2-1|TRBV6-1|NA
CATRSGVYNEQFF
TGTGCCACCCGTTCAGGGGTGTACAATGAGCAGTTCTTC
>NA|TRBJ2-1|TRBV7-2|NA
CASSLTPNSYNEQFF
TGTGCCAGCAGTTTGACTCCTAACTCCTACAATGAGCAGTTCTTC
>NA|TRBJ2-1|TRBV5-1|NA
CASSLVAGISYNEQFF
TGCGCCAGCAGCTTGGTTGCAGGGATAAGCTACAATGAGCAGTTCTTC
>NA|TRBJ1-2|TRBV27|NA
CACRGGTNYGYTF
TGTGCCTGTAGGGGGGGGACTAACTATGGCTACACCTTC
>NA|TRBJ1-5|TRBV28|NA
CASSWPGNQPQHF
TGTGCCAGCAGTTGGCCAGGGAATCAGCCCCAGCATTTT
>NA|TRBJ1-5|TRBV5-6|NA
CASSTDSDQPQHF
TGTGCCAGCAGCACGGACAGTGATCAGCCCCAGCATTTT
>NA|TRBJ2-7|TRBV11-2|NA
CASSLVREQYF
TGTGCCAGCAGCTTAGTTCGGGAACAGTACTTC
>NA|TRBJ2-3|TRBV10-1|NA
CASSDLQSQEDTQYF
TGCGCCAGCAGTGACTTGCAGTCCCAAGAAGATACGCAGTATTTT
>NA|TRBJ2-3|TRBV4-1|NA
CASSQAAREIADTQYF
TGCGCCAGCAGCCAAGCCGCACGGGAGATCGCAGATACGCAGTATTTT
>NA|TRBJ1-1|TRBV27|NA
CASSKWTELNTEAFF
TGTGCCAGCAGTAAATGGACAGAGCTGAACACTGAAGCTTTCTTT
>NA|TRBJ2-5|TRBV15|NA
CATSREAGFQETQYF
TGTGCCACCAGCAGAGAGGCGGGATTCCAAGAGACCCAGTACTTC
>NA|TRBJ2-3|TRBV5-8|NA
CASSLVDYRGDTQYF
TGTGCCAGCAGCTTGGTGGATTATCGGGGAGATACGCAGTATTTT
>NA|TRBJ2-7|TRBV14|NA
CASSPLKGGEQYF
TGTGCCAGCAGCCCGTTAAAAGGGGGCGAGCAGTACTTC
>NA|TRBJ2-7|TRBV5-1|NA
CASSPGYEQYF
TGCGCCAGCAGCCCCGGCTACGAGCAGTACTTC
>NA|TRBJ1-2|TRBV15|NA
CATSRDLVRGIQSTF
TGTGCCACCAGCAGAGATCTGGTCAGGGGTATACAAAGCACCTTC
>TRBD1|TRBJ2-1|TRBV9|NA
CASCPGTGIDEQFF
TGTGCCAGCTGCCCCGGGACAGGGATCGATGAGCAGTTCTTC
>TRBD2|TRBJ2-2|TRBV13|NA
CASGTSGSRNTGELFF
TGTGCCAGTGGGACTAGCGGGAGTCGTAACACCGGGGAGCTGTTTTTT
>TRBD1|TRBJ1-1|TRBV5-5|NA
CASSPRDRGRLDTEAFF
TGTGCCAGCAGCCCTCGGGACAGGGGGCGCTTGGACACTGAAGCTTTCTTT
>TRBD2|TRBJ2-1|TRBV5-6|once
CASSRLAGGPYNEQFF
TGTGCCAGCAGCCGATTAGCGGGAGGCCCCTACAATGAGCAGTTCTTC
>TRBD2|TRBJ2-7|TRBV28|NA
CASRTSGSSYEQYF
TGTGCCAGCAGGACTAGCGGGAGTTCCTACGAGCAGTACTTC
>TRBD2|TRBJ2-7|TRBV6-4|NA
CASSGRTSGSGYEQYF
TGTGCCAGCAGTGGCCGGACTAGCGGGAGTGGATACGAGCAGTACTTC
>TRBD2|TRBJ2-1|TRBV5-1|NA
CASTQGEGTYNEQFF
TGCGCCAGCACCCAAGGGGAGGGTACTTACAATGAGCAGTTCTTC
>TRBD2|TRBJ2-1|TRBV30|once
CAKKPTSGSYNEQFF
TGTGCCAAAAAACCTACTAGCGGGAGCTACAATGAGCAGTTCTTC
>TRBD2|TRBJ2-5|TRBV30|NA
CAWRGSGGGLQETQYF
TGTGCCTGGAGAGGCTCGGGGGGGGGCTTGCAAGAGACCCAGTACTTC
>NA|TRBJ2-7|TRBV7-9|NA
CASSQDQGEQYF
TGTGCCAGCAGCCAAGATCAGGGAGAGCAGTACTTC
>NA|TRBJ2-2|TRBV2|NA
CASTLTANTGELFF
TGTGCCAGCACCCTGACAGCGAACACCGGGGAGCTGTTTTTT
>TRBD1|TRBJ1-2|TRBV28|NA
CASRLTPGTGRTYGYTF
TGTGCCAGCAGGCTGACGCCCGGGACAGGGAGGACCTATGGCTACACCTTC
>NA|TRBJ2-1|TRBV10-2|NA
CASRPFAESSYNEQFF
TGCGCCAGCAGGCCCTTTGCGGAGAGCTCCTACAATGAGCAGTTCTTC
>TRBD1|TRBJ1-1|TRBV5-4|NA
CASSLKDRTEAFF
TGTGCCAGCAGCTTGAAGGACAGGACTGAAGCTTTCTTT
>NA|TRBJ2-3|TRBV5-6|NA
CASSFSGGTTDTQYF
TGTGCCAGCAGCTTTTCCGGAGGGACCACAGATACGCAGTATTTT
>TRBD2|TRBJ2-3|TRBV6-4|NA
CASSEAGGTDTQYF
TGTGCCAGCAGTGAAGCGGGAGGCACAGATACGCAGTATTTT
>NA|TRBJ2-7|TRBV28|NA
CASSFLSSVTPHEQYF
TGTGCCAGCAGTTTCCTCTCTAGCGTAACCCCCCACGAGCAGTACTTC
>NA|TRBJ2-5|TRBV7-2|NA
CASSLNPTGVGVGETQYF
TGTGCCAGCAGCTTAAACCCCACGGGAGTGGGCGTGGGTGAGACCCAGTACTTC
>TRBD1|TRBJ1-2|TRBV27|NA
CASSETGDGYTF
TGTGCCAGCAGTGAAACAGGGGATGGCTACACCTTC
>NA|TRBJ2-1|TRBV25-1|NA
CASSNGMVYRHFHNEQFF
TGTGCCAGCAGTAACGGGATGGTATACAGACACTTTCACAATGAGCAGTTCTTC
>NA|TRBJ2-7|TRBV4-1|NA
CASSQDRGVSYEQYF
TGCGCCAGCAGCCAAGATCGCGGGGTCTCCTACGAGCAGTACTTC
>TRBD1|TRBJ2-7|TRBV4-1|NA
CASSSPGQGFHEQYF
TGCGCCAGCAGCAGTCCGGGACAGGGTTTCCACGAGCAGTACTTC